The sequence of this T cell receptor beta chain was determined in a study of blood T cell repertoires in COVID-19. Whole-study context: Spain, Italy and the United States supplied samples that represented acute and convalescent COVID-19. The analysed material was cDNA or gDNA that came from T cells, B-cell-depleted T cells, or PBMCs.

There are a few counts of this clone. Looked up from germline, CDR1 is PRHDT and CDR2 is FYEKMQ (reference sequence). The CDR3 is 14 amino acids. V trimming: 3 bases; J trimming: 6 bases; junction bases outside the gene matches: 6. In the authors' methods: Amplification of reference gene primers provided the estimated nucleated cell counts. Sequencing used immunoSEQ multiplex PCR; TCRdb keeps in-frame clones, though not all of them. V, J and clone size are those of that table, while D and trimming were read from the DNA. This sample has about 250,000 clones, with around nine tenths found just once. This rearrangement joins TRBV13 to TRBJ1-2; 8 nucleotides match TRBD1. Sample: peripheral blood. This clonotype was sampled from an older woman who had recovered from COVID-19. This CDR3 reads CASSLDRVPHGYTF. The DNA of the CDR3 is TGTGCCAGCAGCTTGGACAGGGTTCCCCATGGCTACACCTTC.